This T cell receptor beta chain originates from a study of regulatory T cells in long-lasting Graves disease. Relying on iRepertoire HTBI primers and Arm-PCR of CDR3 regions, the team built TCR beta libraries. Each CDR3 protein is one row after TCRdb ran MiXCR on the multiplex PCR reads. The sample consists of a few hundred thousand distinct CDR3 sequences, around 22% of them appearing once. V shed 7 bases and J shed 0 bases, with 7 bases lying between them. Germline CDR1 and CDR2: SNHLY and FYNNEI. CDR3 size: 13 residues. This clonotype has at least ten counts. Described time point: persistent/refractory GD, antithyroid drugs over 5 years with positive TRAb. There was RNA extracted from PBMCs, and the TCR library was made from it.

This receptor was taken from a female donor with Graves disease. The specimen was peripheral blood mononuclear cells (PBMCs), collected when the disease was refractory, from a patient treated with antithyroid drugs. This rearrangement joins TRBV2 to TRBJ1-5; D call uncertain. The CDR3 region is CASTGDSNQPQHF. CDR3 bases: TGTGCCAGCACCGGGGATAGCAATCAGCCCCAGCATTTT.